The 21 T cell receptor beta chains below come from one sample, sequenced in a study of T-cell memory formation after mild COVID-19. MiXCR, run by TCRdb on the 5' RACE reads, gives a single entry per CDR3 protein. The table has approximately 210,000 distinct CDR3 sequences, over 9.5% seen once. The sample comprised PBMCs or a T cell subset sorted from them (not recorded which). These receptors were obtained from a man aged 18 to 30 who had mild COVID-19 (a few samples of this study predate the infection). Cell type and time point are not known.

This clonotype has ten or more counts. The V gene is TRBV7-6, the J gene TRBJ1-3; D gene uncertain. V shed 5 bases and J shed 2 bases, with 13 bases lying between them. Per the germline V gene, CDR1 is SGHVS and CDR2 is FNYEAQ. This CDR3 comprises 15 residues. The CDR3 loop reads CASSPQVGAGNTIYF. The CDR3 DNA sequence: TGTGCCAGCAGCCCACAAGTCGGGGCTGGAAACACCATATATTTT.

This clonotype has more than one count but fewer than ten. V and J are TRBV7-2 and TRBJ2-3; D may be TRBD1 or TRBD2 (5 bases each). Germline V gene sequence: CDR1 SGHTA, CDR2 FQGNSA. This CDR3 spans 14 amino acids. V was pared by 3 bases and J by 5 bases, with 12 bases between. In DNA, the CDR3 is TGTGCCAGCAGCTTGGGGCGGGCGGGAGATACGCAGTATTTT. Translation: CASSLGRAGDTQYF.

This clonotype showed up many times. The V gene is TRBV6-2 or TRBV6-3, the J gene TRBJ2-1; D gene unclear. This CDR3 is 10 amino acids long. The germline CDR1 and CDR2 sequences are MNHEY and SVGEGT. The ends were cut back, 7 bases at V and 7 bases at J, with 5 bases in the middle. CDR3 sequence (DNA): TGTGCCAGCAACCGAAATGAGCAGTTCTTC. Translating gives CASNRNEQFF.

The gene calls are TRBV2 and TRBJ2-2; 7 nucleotides agree with TRBD1. The CDR3 sequence is 13 residues long. The ends lost 6 bases at V and 6 bases at J; junction bases unmatched: 4. The germline gives CDR1 SNHLY, CDR2 FYNNEI. CDR3 sequence (DNA): TGTGCCAGCAGCAGACAGGGTCCCGGGGAGCTGTTTTTT. Its translation: CASSRQGPGELFF.

The chain combines TRBV7-2 with TRBJ2-3; 10 bases agree with TRBD2. CDR3 length: 15 amino acids. The germline CDR1 and CDR2 sequences are SGHTA and FQGNSA. The trim removed 1 base at V and 6 bases at J, leaving 4 bases unmatched. CDR3 coding DNA: TGTGCCAGCAGCTTAGTAAGCGGGGGGGTTGATACGCAGTATTTT. It translates to CASSLVSGGVDTQYF.

The gene calls are TRBV6-6 and TRBJ1-5; weak D call: TRBD1 (5 bases). This CDR3 has 15 amino acids. Trimming stripped 2 bases from V and 7 bases from J, with 15 bases between. CDR1 is MNHNY, CDR2 SVGAGI, per germline (reference sequence). As DNA, the CDR3 is TGTGCCAGCAGTTACGGGCAGGGAGGAGGGCAGCCCCAGCATTTT. Translated: CASSYGQGGGQPQHF.

This clonotype was counted many times. The rearrangement uses TRBV4-1 and TRBJ2-5; D possibly corresponds to TRBD1 (5 bases). This CDR3 has 16 residues. V lost 1 base, J lost 1 base, and 13 bases lay in between. CDR1 MGHRA and CDR2 YSYEKL come from the germline V gene. The CDR3 DNA follows: TGCGCCAGCAGCCAAGGGACACCCCGCTCCCAAGAGACCCAGTACTTC. Amino acids: CASSQGTPRSQETQYF.

This clonotype has more than one count but fewer than ten. The chain is built from TRBV12-3 or TRBV12-4 and TRBJ2-1; D might be TRBD2 (5 bases). This CDR3 is 16 amino acids long. Trimming took 1 base from V and 0 from J, leaving 10 bases between them. The CDR3 reads CASSLGFGVSYNEQFF. The CDR3 DNA reads as TGTGCCAGCAGTTTAGGATTCGGGGTCTCCTACAATGAGCAGTTCTTC.

This clonotype was observed at least ten times. This chain links TRBV7-2 with TRBJ1-1; D possibly corresponds to TRBD1 (5 bases). The V end was cut by 3 bases, the J end by 1 base, with 6 bases between. Germline-derived CDR1 and CDR2 are SGHTA and FQGNSA. The CDR3 is made up of 13 amino acids. The CDR3 loop reads CASSLDKNTEAFF. CDR3 bases: TGTGCCAGCAGCTTGGACAAGAACACTGAAGCTTTCTTT.

This clonotype was counted only a few times. The CDR3 DNA is TGTGCCATCAGTGAGCGAAGTAACTATGGCTACACCTTC. It is translated as CAISERSNYGYTF. The rearrangement links TRBV10-3 to TRBJ1-2; D is ambiguous. The CDR3 is 13 residues long. CDR1 is ENHRY, CDR2 SYGVKD, per germline. V lost 2 bases and J 1 base, leaving 5 bases between the germline ends.

This clonotype has only a few counts. The J gene is TRBJ2-3, the V gene TRBV6-5; TRBD1 agrees at 8 bases. The V segment lost 2 bases and the J segment 6 bases; nucleotides outside the gene matches: 7. The CDR3 covers 15 residues. The germline CDR1 and CDR2 sequences are MNHEY and SVGAGI. CDR3 amino acids: CASSYGRTGLDTQYF. Here the CDR3 DNA reads TGTGCCAGCAGTTACGGCCGGACAGGGCTGGATACGCAGTATTTT.

This clonotype was detected only a few times. The chain employs TRBV3-1 and TRBJ1-1, with no clear D. The CDR3 has 13 residues. Germline CDR1 is LGHDT and CDR2 is YNNKEL (reference sequence). V was clipped by 3 bases and J by 5 bases, with 10 bases between them. In DNA form, the CDR3 reads TGTGCCAGCAGCCAGATGACGGGAACTGAAGCTTTCTTT. Translated, it gives CASSQMTGTEAFF.

The chain joins TRBV7-2 to TRBJ2-2; D may be TRBD1 (5 bases). This CDR3 contains 15 residues. Germline CDR1 and CDR2: SGHTA and FQGNSA. V shed 5 bases and J shed 3 bases, with 13 bases lying between them. The CDR3 loop reads CASSPADTHTGELFF. DNA for the CDR3: TGTGCCAGCAGCCCGGCGGACACCCACACCGGGGAGCTGTTTTTT.

The V call is TRBV12-3 or TRBV12-4, the J call TRBJ1-2, with D unresolved. This CDR3 has 12 residues. The ends were cut back, 7 bases at V and 7 bases at J, with 13 bases in the middle. CDR3 region: CASNHNRGGYTF. The CDR3 DNA reads as TGTGCCAGCAATCACAACCGGGGTGGCTACACCTTC.

This chain connects TRBV25-1 to TRBJ2-7, with D unresolved. CDR3 length equals 14 residues. V was shortened by 2 bases and J by 1 base, with 9 bases between the two germline ends. The germline CDR1 and CDR2 sequences are MGHDK and SYGVNS. The CDR3 loop is CASSERDVSYEQYF. In DNA, the CDR3 is TGTGCCAGCAGTGAACGAGACGTATCCTACGAGCAGTACTTC.

This clonotype has just a few counts. V is TRBV12-3 or TRBV12-4 and J is TRBJ1-1; D possibly corresponds to TRBD1 (5 bases). The V end lost 10 bases, the J end lost 7 bases, and 13 bases lay between the germline ends. This CDR3 is 11 amino acids long. CDR3 residues: CANQKRGEAFF. Written as DNA, the CDR3 is TGTGCCAACCAGAAAAGGGGTGAAGCTTTCTTT.

The rearrangement uses TRBV11-2 and TRBJ2-3, with 7 positions matching TRBD2. The CDR3 contains 14 residues. The germline gives CDR1 SGHAT, CDR2 FQNNGV. V trimming: 8 bases; J trimming: 3 bases; junction bases outside the gene matches: 8. CDR3 sequence (DNA): TGTGCCAGCCTAGAGAGCGGGATTACAGATACGCAGTATTTT. Amino acids: CASLESGITDTQYF.

This clonotype has only a few counts. The rearrangement uses TRBV12-3 or TRBV12-4 and TRBJ1-1, with TRBD1 matching over 7 bases. The CDR3 has 14 amino acids. Losses at the gene ends were 6 bases for V and 10 bases for J; bases not matched to a gene: 14. CDR3 sequence reads: CASRPRTGSRGAFF. In DNA, the CDR3 is TGTGCCAGCAGACCCAGGACAGGATCAAGGGGAGCTTTCTTT.

The chain joins TRBV28 to TRBJ2-1; D gene unclear. V shed 7 bases and J shed 6 bases, with 22 bases lying between them. Germline assignment: CDR1 MDHEN and CDR2 SYDVKM. This CDR3 has 16 residues. This CDR3 reads CASKERGRVWGNEQFF. In DNA form, the CDR3 reads TGTGCCAGCAAGGAACGCGGTAGGGTTTGGGGCAATGAGCAGTTCTTC.

This clonotype has only a few counts. V usage is TRBV6-5 and J usage is TRBJ1-1, with TRBD1 as a possible D gene (5 bases). The CDR3 has 16 residues. Germline loops: CDR1 MNHEY, CDR2 SVGAGI. Trimming stripped 6 bases from V and 4 bases from J, with 21 bases between. The CDR3 spells CASSFRATGVGTEAFF. In DNA, the CDR3 is TGTGCCAGCAGCTTCCGAGCCACAGGCGTAGGCACTGAAGCTTTCTTT.

This clonotype was seen only a few times. The chain has TRBV28 and TRBJ1-4; 9 nucleotides align to TRBD1. Germline V lookup: CDR1 MDHEN, CDR2 SYDVKM. V trimming: 5 bases; J trimming: 2 bases; junction bases outside the gene matches: 3. This CDR3 contains 15 residues. CDR3 sequence (DNA): TGTGCCAGCAGTGAACAGGGGGCGACTAATGAAAAACTGTTTTTT. Its translation is CASSEQGATNEKLFF.